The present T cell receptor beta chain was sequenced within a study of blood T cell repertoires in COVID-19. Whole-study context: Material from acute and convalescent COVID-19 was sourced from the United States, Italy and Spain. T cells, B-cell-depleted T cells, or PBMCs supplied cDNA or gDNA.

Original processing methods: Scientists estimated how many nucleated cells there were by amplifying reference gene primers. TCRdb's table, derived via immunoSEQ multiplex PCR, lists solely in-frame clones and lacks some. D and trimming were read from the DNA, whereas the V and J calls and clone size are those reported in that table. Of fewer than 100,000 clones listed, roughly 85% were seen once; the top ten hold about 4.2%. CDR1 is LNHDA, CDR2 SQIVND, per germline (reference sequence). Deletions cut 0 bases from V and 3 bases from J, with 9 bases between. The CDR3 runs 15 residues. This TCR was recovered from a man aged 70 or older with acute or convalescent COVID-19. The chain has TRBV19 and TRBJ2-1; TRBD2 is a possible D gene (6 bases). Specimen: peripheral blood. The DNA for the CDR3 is TGTGCCAGTAGTATAGAACTAGCCCGCTACAATGAGCAGTTCTTC. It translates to CASSIELARYNEQFF.